This T cell receptor (beta chain) derives from a study of T cells in Graves' hyperthyroidism and ophthalmopathy. Overall study findings and caveats: In the blood, most expanded thyroid clonotypes above 0.001 appeared as well.

The study included ophthalmopathy patients with Clinical Activity Score at least 3, NOSPECS grade at least 4 and duration under 3 months. This clonotype was observed at least ten times. Its antigen is as yet unknown. Deletions cut 4 bases from V and 6 bases from J, with 14 bases between. CDR3 length equals 14 residues. Looked up from germline, CDR1 is SGDLS and CDR2 is YYNGEE. RNA transcripts gave rise to amplified TCR beta CDR3 regions. First-round RT-PCR with HTBI primers amplified the TCR CDR3 region. MiXCR was run by TCRdb on the multiplex PCR reads, yielding one entry per CDR3 protein. The sample yields about half a million distinct CDR3 sequences, roughly 16% seen once.

The receptor was derived from a woman aged 25-40 years with Graves' ophthalmopathy. The rearrangement uses TRBV9 and TRBJ2-1; possibly TRBD1 for D (6 bases). The sequencing input was blood. This chain's CDR3 is CASSQGHTPNEQFF. The CDR3, as DNA: TGTGCCAGCAGCCAGGGGCACACCCCCAATGAGCAGTTCTTC.